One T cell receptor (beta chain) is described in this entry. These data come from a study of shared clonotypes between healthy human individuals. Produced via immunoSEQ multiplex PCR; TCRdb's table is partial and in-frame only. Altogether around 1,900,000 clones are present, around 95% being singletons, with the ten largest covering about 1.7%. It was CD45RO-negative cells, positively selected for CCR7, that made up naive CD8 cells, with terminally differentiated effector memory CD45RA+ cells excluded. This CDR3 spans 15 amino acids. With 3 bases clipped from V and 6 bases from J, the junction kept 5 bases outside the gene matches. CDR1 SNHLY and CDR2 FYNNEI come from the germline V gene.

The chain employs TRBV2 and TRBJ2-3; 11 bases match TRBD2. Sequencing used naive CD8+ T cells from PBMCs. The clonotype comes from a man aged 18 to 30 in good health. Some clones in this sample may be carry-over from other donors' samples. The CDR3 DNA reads TGTGCCAGCAGTGAGGCGCCTAGCGGGAGGGATACGCAGTATTTT. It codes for CASSEAPSGRDTQYF.